Listed below are T cell receptor beta chains from one sample, sequenced in a study of a mutant IDH1 vaccine in newly diagnosed glioma. Repertoires were generated with immunoSEQ multiplex PCR, while TCRdb's copy carries only in-frame clones and drops some. Of 90,000 to 95,000 clones detected, around 82% appear once; the ten largest clones hold 7.4%. The sample consisted of PBMCs, taken from a glioma patient treated with radiotherapy, temozolomide or both. The source is a woman in her fifties or sixties with glioma. Both conserved end residues are part of each CDR3. D genes are given only for firm matches. The size entry is marked missing in some rows and otherwise reads once, few, many or a size class.

v_call	d_call	clone_size	j_call	cdr3_nt	cdr3_aa
TRBV4-3	TRBD1	.	TRBJ1-2	TGCGCCAGCAGCCTGACAGGGGGTAACTATGGCTACACCTTC	CASSLTGGNYGYTF
TRBV7-2	.	.	TRBJ2-5	TGTGCCAGCACGCGAAGTATGACGGAGACCCAGTACTTC	CASTRSMTETQYF
TRBV5-6	.	.	TRBJ1-2	TGTGCCAGCAGCTTGGAAGGGCGAGATGGCTACACCTTC	CASSLEGRDGYTF
TRBV6-1	.	.	TRBJ2-7	TGTGCCAGCAGATACGAGCAGTACTTC	CASRYEQYF
TRBV19	.	.	TRBJ2-7	TGTGCCAGTAGTATAGACAGAAACTACGAGCAGTACTTC	CASSIDRNYEQYF
TRBV19	.	.	TRBJ1-1	TGTGCCAGTAGCCCGCTGGGGGGGTCCGGGGAAGCTTTCTTT	CASSPLGGSGEAFF
TRBV4-1	.	.	TRBJ1-1	TGCGCCAGCAGCCAAGATCACCAGGGCAGGACTGAAGCTTTCTTT	CASSQDHQGRTEAFF
TRBV19	.	.	TRBJ1-1	TGTGCCAGTACAAGGGATGGGTACACTGAAGCTTTCTTT	CASTRDGYTEAFF
TRBV7-2	.	.	TRBJ2-3	TGTGCCAGCGGACCTTCGTCAGATACGCAGTATTTT	CASGPSSDTQYF
TRBV2	.	.	TRBJ2-7	TGTGCCAGCAGTGAAGAGCAGGGGCCCTACGAGCAGTACTTC	CASSEEQGPYEQYF
TRBV15	.	.	TRBJ1-6	TGTGCCACCAGCAGATTTTACGACAGAATTAGTCCCCTCCACTTT	CATSRFYDRISPLHF
TRBV7-2	.	once	TRBJ1-5	TGTGCCAGCAGCTCCGGGCGGCCCGGCGGTCAGCCCCAGCATTTT	CASSSGRPGGQPQHF
TRBV7-2	.	.	TRBJ2-2	TGTGCCAGCAGCTTAGAGGTCGGGGAGCTGTTTTTT	CASSLEVGELFF
TRBV25-1	TRBD1	.	TRBJ1-2	TGTGCCAGCAGAGGACAGGGAAAAGGTTCAGGCTACACCTTC	CASRGQGKGSGYTF
TRBV5-1	.	.	TRBJ1-1	TGCGCCAGCAGCCTAGAAGGTCGGAACACTGAAGCTTTCTTT	CASSLEGRNTEAFF
TRBV7-9	TRBD1	.	TRBJ2-4	TGTGCCAGCAGCTTATCGGGACAGGGAGCCAAAAACATTCAGTACTTC	CASSLSGQGAKNIQYF
TRBV14	.	.	TRBJ2-5	TGTGCCAGCAGCCAAGAGTTATTGCGAGAGACCCAGTACTTC	CASSQELLRETQYF
TRBV5-1	.	.	TRBJ1-5	TGCGCCAGCAGCTTGGGTGACAGCCCCAATCAGCCCCAGCATTTT	CASSLGDSPNQPQHF
TRBV10-2	.	.	TRBJ1-2	TGCGCCAGCAGTGCCCCCGGAGCTGGCTATGGCTACACCTTC	CASSAPGAGYGYTF
TRBV6-1	.	.	TRBJ2-7	TGTGCCAGCAGTTTAGGGCCAGCCAGCTACGAGCAGTACTTC	CASSLGPASYEQYF
TRBV6-1	.	once	TRBJ2-3	TGTGCCAGCAGTGAACCACCGGGGGCGCACACAGATACGCAGTATTTT	CASSEPPGAHTDTQYF
TRBV11-1	.	.	TRBJ2-7	TGTGCCAGCAGCCTCCGACAGGGAGGACGCTCCTACGAGCAGTACTTC	CASSLRQGGRSYEQYF
TRBV21-1	.	few	TRBJ2-1	TGTGCCAGCATGCAGATGGGCAGGGGGAATGAGCAGTTCTTC	CASMQMGRGNEQFF
TRBV7-2	.	.	TRBJ1-2	TGTGCCAGCAGCCCGGAAGGAGGGCATGGCTACACCTTC	CASSPEGGHGYTF
TRBV6-5	.	.	TRBJ1-5	TGTGCCAGCAGTTACTCGACGGGGAGCAATCAGCCCCAGCATTTT	CASSYSTGSNQPQHF
TRBV5-1	.	once	TRBJ1-2	TGCGCCAGCAGCTTGGGCGACGGCTATGGCTACACCTTC	CASSLGDGYGYTF
TRBV14	TRBD1	.	TRBJ2-7	TGTGCCAGCAGCTACGACAGGGACATCTACGAGCAGTACTTC	CASSYDRDIYEQYF
TRBV5-4	.	.	TRBJ2-7	TGTGCCAGCAGCGTTGGATCCTACGAGCAGTACTTC	CASSVGSYEQYF
TRBV9	.	once	TRBJ1-2	TGTGCCAGCAGCGTAGCTCAGGGCTCCCAATCCTATGGCTACACCTTC	CASSVAQGSQSYGYTF
TRBV11-2	.	few	TRBJ1-1	TGTGCCAGCAGCTTGAACACTGAAGCTTTCTTT	CASSLNTEAFF
TRBV19	.	.	TRBJ1-2	TGTGCCAGTATCGAACCGGGACGCCAGAATGGCTACACCTTC	CASIEPGRQNGYTF
TRBV7-8	TRBD1	.	TRBJ1-2	TGTGCCAGCAGCAGACAGGGGGTAGGGATCTATGGCTACACCTTC	CASSRQGVGIYGYTF
TRBV5-8	.	.	TRBJ1-1	TGTGCCAGCAGCTTAGGGTATTGGGCTGAAGCTTTCTTT	CASSLGYWAEAFF
TRBV5-1	.	.	TRBJ2-7	TGCGCCAGCAGCTTGGGGGGTGGGTCCTACGAGCAGTACTTC	CASSLGGGSYEQYF
TRBV21-1	.	.	TRBJ2-7	TGTGCCAGCAGCGCCCGGTCAGTCTTCTACGAGCAGTACTTC	CASSARSVFYEQYF
TRBV27	.	.	TRBJ2-3	TGTGCCAGCAGGGACAGACTGAGCACAGATACGCAGTATTTT	CASRDRLSTDTQYF
TRBV5-5	.	once	TRBJ2-2	TGTGCCAGCAGCTTGGGGTATGTGAACACCGGGGAGCTGTTTTTT	CASSLGYVNTGELFF
TRBV6-1	.	.	TRBJ1-2	TGTGCCAGCAGTGAGGGGGGGATCTATGGCTACACCTTC	CASSEGGIYGYTF
TRBV6-1	.	.	TRBJ1-6	TGTGCCAGCACCGAGGTGTGGGGGGATAATTCACCCCTCCACTTT	CASTEVWGDNSPLHF
TRBV18	.	.	TRBJ1-1	TGTGCCAGCTCACCAAGGTCTGGGCCGCCCGCTTTCTTT	CASSPRSGPPAFF
TRBV7-9	TRBD2	once	TRBJ2-2	TGTGCCAGCAGCGATACTAGCGGGGGGGTCGCCGGGGAGCTGTTTTTT	CASSDTSGGVAGELFF
TRBV6-1	TRBD1	once	TRBJ1-5	TGTGCCAGCAGAGCGACAGGGGGCTTCAATCAGCCCCAGCATTTT	CASRATGGFNQPQHF
TRBV11-3	TRBD1	.	TRBJ1-5	TGTGCCAGCAGCCTCCCGGAGAGGGGGCATAATTCTGGGGGTAGTCAGCCCCAGCATTTT	CASSLPERGHNSGGSQPQHF
TRBV25-1	TRBD1	few	TRBJ1-1	TGTGCCAGCAGTGAGGACAGGGCGAACACTGAAGCTTTCTTT	CASSEDRANTEAFF
TRBV19	TRBD1	.	TRBJ1-6	TGTGCCAGTAGTATAGAGGGACAGGATTCACCCCTCCACTTT	CASSIEGQDSPLHF
TRBV6-6	.	.	TRBJ1-4	TGTGCCAGCAGTTACTCGAGGAGTACTAATGAAAAACTGTTTTTT	CASSYSRSTNEKLFF
TRBV30	TRBD2	.	TRBJ2-1	TGTGCCTTATCTAGCGGGGGGAAGCATGAGCAGTTCTTC	CALSSGGKHEQFF
TRBV30	.	.	TRBJ1-6	TGTGCCTGGAGTGTACCTCAGGGCTGGAATTCACCCCTCCACTTT	CAWSVPQGWNSPLHF
TRBV7-6	.	.	TRBJ1-1	TGTGCCAGCAGCTTAGAAGCTTCGAACACTGAAGCTTTCTTT	CASSLEASNTEAFF
TRBV25-1	.	.	TRBJ1-1	TGTGCCAGCAGTGATAGGAGAGGGGGAAACACTGAAGCTTTCTTT	CASSDRRGGNTEAFF
TRBV9	.	.	TRBJ2-1	TGTGCCAGCAGCGTAGTCGGGGGCGGGGATGAGCAGTTCTTC	CASSVVGGGDEQFF
TRBV18	TRBD1	.	TRBJ1-2	TGTGCCAGCTCACCACCGCGGGGCGCAGGAGGACAGGTCTATGGCTACACCTTC	CASSPPRGAGGQVYGYTF
TRBV6-4	.	.	TRBJ1-1	TGTGCCAGCAGTGACTCGAGTCGAGGGGCAACTGAAGCTTTCTTT	CASSDSSRGATEAFF
TRBV12-5	.	.	TRBJ2-5	TGTGCATCTCGGGGTGTCCAAGAGACCCAGTACTTC	CASRGVQETQYF
TRBV5-4	.	.	TRBJ2-5	TGTGCCAGCAGCTTGGACCTCCGGGAGACCCAGTACTTC	CASSLDLRETQYF